Listed below are T cell receptor beta chains from one sample, sequenced in a study of control samples from healthy donors and cancer patients. Repertoires were generated with immunoSEQ multiplex PCR, while TCRdb's copy carries only in-frame clones and drops some. The sample holds tens of thousands of clones; roughly 87% are singletons and the top ten take around 1.5%. The sample was PBMCs. These receptors all come from a man aged 40-49 years with colorectal cancer. Both conserved end residues are part of each CDR3. D genes are given only for firm matches. Only part of the rows carry a size: once, few, many, or a class if the clone is expanded.

TRBV7-9	few	TRBJ1-2	.	16	TGTGCCAGCAGCTTAGTAGGTTATGAAGATGAGGATGGCTACACCTTC	CASSLVGYEDEDGYTF
TRBV28	.	TRBJ2-1	.	16	TGTGCCAGCAGCCCGACCCTGGAGGGCCTCGGTAATGAGCAGTTCTTC	CASSPTLEGLGNEQFF
TRBV5-1	.	TRBJ2-2	.	14	TGCGCCAGCAGCTTGGGGGTGGCGACCGGGGAGCTGTTTTTT	CASSLGVATGELFF
TRBV5-1	once	TRBJ1-1	TRBD1	15	TGCGCCAGCAGCTTAGTGGACAGGGGGAACACTGAAGCTTTCTTT	CASSLVDRGNTEAFF
TRBV5-1	few	TRBJ2-1	.	15	TGCGCCAGCAGCTTGGGAGCGCAGACCTACAATGAGCAGTTCTTC	CASSLGAQTYNEQFF
TRBV10-2	.	TRBJ2-1	TRBD2	18	TGCGCCAGCAGTGAAGCACTAGCGGGAGGGAGCTCCTACAATGAGCAGTTCTTC	CASSEALAGGSSYNEQFF
TRBV30	.	TRBJ2-6	.	17	TGTGCCTGGAGTGTGGGACCACGGACCTCTGGGGCCAACGTCCTGACTTTC	CAWSVGPRTSGANVLTF
TRBV6-5	.	TRBJ1-2	.	13	TGTGCCAGCAGTCAGGGACATAACTATGGCTACACCTTC	CASSQGHNYGYTF
TRBV6-2/TRBV6-3	once	TRBJ2-3	TRBD1	15	TGTGCCAGCAGCCCAGGGACAGCTAGCACAGATACGCAGTATTTT	CASSPGTASTDTQYF
TRBV5-4	.	TRBJ1-1	TRBD1	14	TGTGCCAGCAGGTTCCGGGACAGGCAGACTGAAGCTTTCTTT	CASRFRDRQTEAFF
TRBV6-5	.	TRBJ1-2	.	10	TGTGCCAGCAGTTTTTATGGCTACACCTTC	CASSFYGYTF
TRBV2	.	TRBJ2-7	TRBD2	14	TGTGCCAGCTCCCTAGCGGGCCTATCCTACGAGCAGTACTTC	CASSLAGLSYEQYF
TRBV19	.	TRBJ1-5	.	15	TGTGCCAGTAGTCCCATGACACCTAGCAATCAGCCCCAGCATTTT	CASSPMTPSNQPQHF
TRBV18	.	TRBJ1-5	.	17	TGTGCCAGCTCACCACCGACTTCGGGGGGCTTCAATCAGCCCCAGCATTTT	CASSPPTSGGFNQPQHF
TRBV5-1	.	TRBJ1-4	TRBD1	14	TGCGCCAGCAGCTTACAGGGGGCTAATGAAAAACTGTTTTTT	CASSLQGANEKLFF
TRBV19	.	TRBJ2-7	.	16	TGTGCCAGTAGTACCATAAGGACAGCATACTCCTACGAGCAGTACTTC	CASSTIRTAYSYEQYF
TRBV7-9	.	TRBJ1-1	.	13	TGTGCCAGCAGCTTACAGGGGAACACTGAAGCTTTCTTT	CASSLQGNTEAFF
TRBV2	.	TRBJ2-1	.	13	TGTGCCAGCGAGGGGACGAAGAGCGGTGAGCAGTTCTTC	CASEGTKSGEQFF
TRBV15	.	TRBJ1-1	.	13	TGTGCCACCAGCGGCCGGACATTTGCTGAAGCTTTCTTT	CATSGRTFAEAFF
TRBV9	.	TRBJ2-1	.	12	TGTGCCAGCAGCGTGACTAGCAATGAGCAGTTCTTC	CASSVTSNEQFF
TRBV7-3	.	TRBJ1-1	.	14	TGTGCCAGCAGCTTAAAAACAGGGAGGTGGCAAGCTTTCTTT	CASSLKTGRWQAFF
TRBV5-4	.	TRBJ2-7	TRBD1	13	TGTGCCAGCAGACGGGACAGGGGCTACGAGCAGTACTTC	CASRRDRGYEQYF
TRBV9	once	TRBJ2-3	TRBD2	16	TGTGCCAGCAGCGTAGCTGGGACTAGCGGGTTAGATACGCAGTATTTT	CASSVAGTSGLDTQYF
TRBV18	.	TRBJ2-2	.	15	TGTGCCAGCTCACCTACAGGGCAGAACACCGGGGAGCTGTTTTTT	CASSPTGQNTGELFF
TRBV27	.	TRBJ2-2	.	15	TGTGCCAGCAGTCAGAGGGGGATCGTGGCCGGGGAGCTGTTTTTT	CASSQRGIVAGELFF
TRBV6-5	once	TRBJ1-1	.	14	TGTGCCAGCCTGAACAGGTTTTACGAGGGATCAGCTTTCTTT	CASLNRFYEGSAFF
TRBV6-5	few	TRBJ2-5	TRBD2	15	TGTGCCAGCAGTCTAGGGGGTAGCGGGAGGGTCCCGGAGTACTTC	CASSLGGSGRVPEYF
TRBV14	.	TRBJ2-7	TRBD2	16	TGTGCCAGCAGCCGTCGACTAGCGGGGAGCTCCTACGAGCAGTACTTC	CASSRRLAGSSYEQYF
TRBV12-5	.	TRBJ2-3	TRBD1	18	TGTGCTAGTGGTTTGGTTGACAGGGGACCTTTTAGCACAGATACGCAGTATTTT	CASGLVDRGPFSTDTQYF
TRBV7-9	.	TRBJ2-7	TRBD2	12	TGTGCCAGCAGCTTTGCCGGAGCGGGAGAGAACTTC	CASSFAGAGENF
TRBV10-3	.	TRBJ2-1	TRBD2	16	TGTGCCATCAGTGAGAATAGCGGACTAGAAAGGTTTGAGCAGTTCTTC	CAISENSGLERFEQFF
TRBV4-1	.	TRBJ2-6	.	21	TGCGCCAGCAGCCAAGCGCAGTGGGGCAGGCTACTACATGCTGGGGCCAACGTCCTGACTTTC	CASSQAQWGRLLHAGANVLTF
TRBV5-1	once	TRBJ1-1	.	14	TGCGCCAGCAGCCCGACAGCGTTGAACACTGAAGCTTTCTTT	CASSPTALNTEAFF